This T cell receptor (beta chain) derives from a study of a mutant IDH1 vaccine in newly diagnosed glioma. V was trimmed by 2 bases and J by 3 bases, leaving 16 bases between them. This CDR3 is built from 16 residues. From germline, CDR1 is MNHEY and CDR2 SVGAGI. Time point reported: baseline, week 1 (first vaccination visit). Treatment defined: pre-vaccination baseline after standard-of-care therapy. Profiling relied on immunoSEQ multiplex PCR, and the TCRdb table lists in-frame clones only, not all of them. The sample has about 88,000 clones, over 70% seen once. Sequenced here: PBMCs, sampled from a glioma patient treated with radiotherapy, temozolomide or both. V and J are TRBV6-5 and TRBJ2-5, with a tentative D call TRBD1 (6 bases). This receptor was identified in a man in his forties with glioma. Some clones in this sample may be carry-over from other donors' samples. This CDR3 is CASSYRAGAAKETQYF. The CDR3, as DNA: TGTGCCAGCAGTTACCGGGCAGGGGCCGCAAAAGAGACCCAGTACTTC.